This T cell receptor (beta chain) was recorded in a study of cytomegalovirus exposure and HLA in healthy donors. Germline V lookup: CDR1 MNHEY, CDR2 SVGAGI. The CDR3 length is 16 residues. V shed 0 bases and J 6 bases; nucleotides not matched to a gene: 7. Use of 60 Vbeta and 13 Jbeta primers characterized the PCR. Assay used: immunoSEQ multiplex PCR; TCRdb lists only in-frame clones, some missing. The table has roughly 220,000 clones, approximately 70% seen once. This chain links TRBV6-5 with TRBJ2-3; 9 nucleotides agree with TRBD2. The sequencing sample was made of PBMCs. This sequence was found in a man aged 40-49 years in good health and CMV-seropositive. Here the CDR3 reads CASSYSSGRPGDTQYF. DNA for the CDR3: TGTGCCAGCAGTTACTCGAGCGGGAGGCCCGGGGATACGCAGTATTTT.